The present entry profiles one TCR beta chain with its context. No antigen is known for it. Within one base of it there is no much larger clone, and no base qualities were kept. This sample is drawn from a study of CD8 T cells in Susac syndrome (dated by TCRdb to the late 2010s). For the wider study: Repertoire sequencing was used to test whether CD8+ T cell activation and differentiation in Susac syndrome was antigen driven. The study compared CD8+ T cell repertoire clonality among approximately twelve healthy donors, roughly 14 Susac syndrome patients and about 16 multiple sclerosis patients.

High-throughput TCR beta sequencing profiled peripheral blood CD8+ and CD4+ T cells from healthy donors, Susac syndrome patients and multiple sclerosis patients. The multiple sclerosis controls were treatment-naive patients whose relapsing-remitting disease, either stable or active, fulfilled the revised McDonald criteria. CD8+ TEMRA cells were enriched by FACS, while bulk CD8+ and CD4+ T cells were purified by magnetic negative isolation. Blood was drawn into EDTA tubes, processed within 24 hours, and PBMCs were isolated by density gradient centrifugation. PBMCs destined for TCR sequencing were cryopreserved in liquid nitrogen and later thawed in a 37 °C water bath. Purity of sorted or isolated CD4+, CD8+ and CD8+ TEMRA cells was at least 90%. RNA was extracted using the RNeasy kit, and about 0.5 to 1 microgram was reverse transcribed with random hexamers. The immunoSEQ multiplex PCR assay, which covers 54 Vbeta and 13 Jbeta segments, was used to amplify TCR beta CDR3 regions. To correct PCR amplification bias, a synthetic template baseline was used for both primer optimization and computational correction. As for the original processing: Only productive sequences were kept, with reads annotated to V, D and J genes according to IMGT and analyzed in immunoSEQ Analyzer. To calculate clonality, Shannon entropy was normalized by log2 of the number of productive unique sequences and then subtracted from one. Public and private clones were assessed among the 100 most prevalent clones of each patient and control. Susac-specific clones were defined as absent from healthy and MS cohorts, over a thousand published viral clones and other ImmuneACCESS disease sequences. The public reads were reanalyzed by TCRdb: fastp trimming at Q25, MiXCR alignment, in-frame beta chains only. Rows are unified per CDR3 protein, each entry keeping the most common DNA and genes. TCRdb's processing, not the authors', yielded these V and J calls. This sample is represented by under 550,000 distinct CDR3 sequences; more than 80% of them were singletons. 0.09% to 0.15% of the sample rests with the top ten.

The paper's findings and limits, for the study overall: The TCR sequencing and HLA analysis was acknowledged to have included a relatively small number of individuals.

From the germline V gene, CDR1 is MNHEY and CDR2 is SVGAGI. From the cysteine up to the phenylalanine, the CDR3 has a length of 13 residues. The kept DNA is CDR3 alone, 39 bases in frame from the first base. Trimming at the junction amounts to 5 bases on V and 4 bases on J, and the germline ends lie 11 bases apart. The specimen sequenced was CD8+ T cells from PBMCs. The V gene is TRBV6-5 and the J gene is TRBJ1-1; the D gene identity is not certain. The TCR comes from a human donor with multiple sclerosis. CDR3 reads: CASSTGPPTEAFF. The nucleotides are TGTGCCAGCAGTACCGGGCCCCCCACTGAAGCTTTCTTT.